The sequence of this TCR beta chain was determined in a study of T cell responses to AZD1222 COVID-19 vaccine. Regarding the study as a whole: Just 5 to 7 people given AZD1222 tested seropositive at baseline. Without day 14 samples, only post-peak T cell repertoires were studied. With two AZD1222 doses given, Spike-specific TCR breadth and depth both rose. The donor cohort was predominantly white British with a female majority, and clonal diversity may have been underestimated.

TCRdb's copy holds only in-frame clones and misses some; the assay was immunoSEQ multiplex PCR. The sample shows about 76,000 clones, about 88% of them seen only once. Trimming stripped 1 base from V and 8 bases from J, with 11 bases between. This CDR3 contains 13 residues. Per the germline V gene, CDR1 is SNHLY and CDR2 is FYNNEI. A note on this clone: The antigen is not known.

This TCR came from an adult in good health. The chain joins TRBV2 to TRBJ1-2; D unclear. The source material was peripheral blood, sampled on day 0 of AZD1222 vaccination. The CDR3 bases are TGTGCCAGCAGTGAAGAAGCTCCTCGGGGCTACACCTTC. Protein sequence: CASSEEAPRGYTF.